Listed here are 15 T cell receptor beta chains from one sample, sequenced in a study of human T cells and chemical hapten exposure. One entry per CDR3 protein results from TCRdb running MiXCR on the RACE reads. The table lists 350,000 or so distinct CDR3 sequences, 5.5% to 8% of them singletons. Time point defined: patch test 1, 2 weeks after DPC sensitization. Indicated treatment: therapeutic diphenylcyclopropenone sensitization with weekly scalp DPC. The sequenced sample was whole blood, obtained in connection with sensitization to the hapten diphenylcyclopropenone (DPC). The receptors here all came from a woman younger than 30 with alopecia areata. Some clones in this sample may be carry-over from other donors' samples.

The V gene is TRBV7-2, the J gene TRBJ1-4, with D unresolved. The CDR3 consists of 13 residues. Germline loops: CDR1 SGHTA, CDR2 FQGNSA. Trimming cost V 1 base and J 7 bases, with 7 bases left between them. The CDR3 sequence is CASSLENSEKLFF. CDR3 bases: TGTGCCAGCAGCTTAGAGAACAGTGAAAAACTGTTTTTT.

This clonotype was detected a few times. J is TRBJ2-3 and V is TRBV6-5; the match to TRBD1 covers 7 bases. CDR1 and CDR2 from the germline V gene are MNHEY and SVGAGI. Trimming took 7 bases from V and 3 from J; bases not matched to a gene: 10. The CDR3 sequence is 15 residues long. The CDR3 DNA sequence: TGTGCCAGCACCGAGTGGAGACAGGGAACAGATACGCAGTATTTT. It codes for CASTEWRQGTDTQYF.

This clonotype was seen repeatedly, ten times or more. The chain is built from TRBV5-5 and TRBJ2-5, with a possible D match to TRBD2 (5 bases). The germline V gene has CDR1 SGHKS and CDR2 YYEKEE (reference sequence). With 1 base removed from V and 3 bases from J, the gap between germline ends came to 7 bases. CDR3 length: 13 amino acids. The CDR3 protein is CASSLRREETQYF. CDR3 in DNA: TGTGCCAGCAGCTTGCGGCGGGAAGAGACCCAGTACTTC.

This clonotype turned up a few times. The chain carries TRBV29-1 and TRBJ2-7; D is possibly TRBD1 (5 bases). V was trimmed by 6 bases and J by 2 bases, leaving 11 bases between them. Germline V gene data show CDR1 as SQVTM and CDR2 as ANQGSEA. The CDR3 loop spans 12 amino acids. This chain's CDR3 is CSVKQDPYEQYF. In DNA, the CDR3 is TGCAGCGTCAAACAGGACCCCTACGAGCAGTACTTC.

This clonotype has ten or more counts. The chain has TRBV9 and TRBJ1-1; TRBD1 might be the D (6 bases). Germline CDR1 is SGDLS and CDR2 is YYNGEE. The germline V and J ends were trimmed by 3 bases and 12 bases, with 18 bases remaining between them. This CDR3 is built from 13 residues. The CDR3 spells CASSADRTGLTFF. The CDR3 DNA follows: TGTGCCAGCAGCGCGGACCGTACAGGGCTAACTTTCTTT. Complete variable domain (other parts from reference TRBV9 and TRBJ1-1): DSGVTQTPKHLITATGQRVTLRCSPRSGDLSVYWYQQSLDQGLQFLIQYYNGEERAKGNILERFSAQQFPDLHSELNLSSLELGDSALYFCASSADRTGLTFFGQGTRLTVV.

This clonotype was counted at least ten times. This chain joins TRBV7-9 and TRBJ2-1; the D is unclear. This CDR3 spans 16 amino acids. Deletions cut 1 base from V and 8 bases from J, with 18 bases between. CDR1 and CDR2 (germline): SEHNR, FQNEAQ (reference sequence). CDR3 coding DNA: TGTGCCAGCAGCTTAGGAAGAGCAAATGTAGTCTATGAGCAGTTCTTC. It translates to CASSLGRANVVYEQFF.

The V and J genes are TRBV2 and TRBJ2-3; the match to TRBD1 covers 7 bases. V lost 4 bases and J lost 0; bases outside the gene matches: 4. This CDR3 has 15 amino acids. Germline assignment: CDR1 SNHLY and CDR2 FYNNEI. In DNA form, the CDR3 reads TGTGCCAGCAGTGCAGACAGGGATAGCACAGATACGCAGTATTTT. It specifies CASSADRDSTDTQYF. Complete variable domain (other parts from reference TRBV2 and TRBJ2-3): EPEVTQTPSHQVTQMGQEVILRCVPISNHLYFYWYRQILGQKVEFLVSFYNNEISEKSEIFDDQFSVERPDGSNFTLKIRSTKLEDSAMYFCASSADRDSTDTQYFGPGTRLTVL.

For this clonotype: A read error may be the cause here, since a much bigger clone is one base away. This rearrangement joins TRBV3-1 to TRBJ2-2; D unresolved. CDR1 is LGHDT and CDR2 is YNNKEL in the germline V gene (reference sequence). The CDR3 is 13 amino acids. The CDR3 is CASSQVYTVELFF. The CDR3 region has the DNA TGTGCCAGCAGCCAAGTTTACACCGTGGAGCTGTTTTTT.

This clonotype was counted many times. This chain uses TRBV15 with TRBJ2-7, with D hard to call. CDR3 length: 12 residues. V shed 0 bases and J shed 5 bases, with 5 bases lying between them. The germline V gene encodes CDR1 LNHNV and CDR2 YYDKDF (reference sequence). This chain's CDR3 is CATSRDRHEQYF. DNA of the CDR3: TGTGCCACCAGCAGAGACCGGCACGAGCAGTACTTC.

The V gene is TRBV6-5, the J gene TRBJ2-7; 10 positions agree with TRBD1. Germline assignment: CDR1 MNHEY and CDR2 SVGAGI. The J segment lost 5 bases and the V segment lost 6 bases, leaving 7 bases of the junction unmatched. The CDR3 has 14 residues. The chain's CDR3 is CASRRTGTGDEQYF. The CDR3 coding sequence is TGTGCCAGCAGACGTACCGGGACAGGGGACGAGCAGTACTTC.

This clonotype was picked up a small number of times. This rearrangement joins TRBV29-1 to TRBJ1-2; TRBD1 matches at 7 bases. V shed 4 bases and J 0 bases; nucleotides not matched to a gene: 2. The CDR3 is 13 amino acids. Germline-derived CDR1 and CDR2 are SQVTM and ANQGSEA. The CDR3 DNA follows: TGCAGCGTTGGGGACAGTCCTAACTATGGCTACACCTTC. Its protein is CSVGDSPNYGYTF.

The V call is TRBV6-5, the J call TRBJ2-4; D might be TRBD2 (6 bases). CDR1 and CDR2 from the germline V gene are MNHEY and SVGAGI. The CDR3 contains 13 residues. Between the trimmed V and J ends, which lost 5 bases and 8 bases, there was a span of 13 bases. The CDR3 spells CASSRGRGDIQYF. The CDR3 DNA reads TGTGCCAGCAGTCGGGGGAGAGGGGACATTCAGTACTTC.

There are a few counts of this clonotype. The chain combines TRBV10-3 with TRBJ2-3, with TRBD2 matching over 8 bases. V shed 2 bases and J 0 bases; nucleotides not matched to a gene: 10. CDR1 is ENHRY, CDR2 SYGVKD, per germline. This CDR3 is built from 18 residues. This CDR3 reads CAISEGVGGALSTDTQYF. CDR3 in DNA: TGTGCCATCAGTGAGGGAGTCGGGGGGGCCTTGAGCACAGATACGCAGTATTTT.

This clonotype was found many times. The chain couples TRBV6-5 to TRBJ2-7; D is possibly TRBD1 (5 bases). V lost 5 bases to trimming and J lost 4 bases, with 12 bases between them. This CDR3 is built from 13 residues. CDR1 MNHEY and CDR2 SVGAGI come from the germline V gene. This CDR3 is CASSRTLGYEQYF. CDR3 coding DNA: TGTGCCAGCAGTCGGACACTGGGATACGAGCAGTACTTC.

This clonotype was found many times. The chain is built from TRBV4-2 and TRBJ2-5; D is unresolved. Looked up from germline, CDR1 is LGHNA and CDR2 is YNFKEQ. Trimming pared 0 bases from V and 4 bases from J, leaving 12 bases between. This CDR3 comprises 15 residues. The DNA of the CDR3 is TGTGCCAGCAGCCAAGATCGGAGTTTAGGAGAGACCCAGTACTTC. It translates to CASSQDRSLGETQYF.